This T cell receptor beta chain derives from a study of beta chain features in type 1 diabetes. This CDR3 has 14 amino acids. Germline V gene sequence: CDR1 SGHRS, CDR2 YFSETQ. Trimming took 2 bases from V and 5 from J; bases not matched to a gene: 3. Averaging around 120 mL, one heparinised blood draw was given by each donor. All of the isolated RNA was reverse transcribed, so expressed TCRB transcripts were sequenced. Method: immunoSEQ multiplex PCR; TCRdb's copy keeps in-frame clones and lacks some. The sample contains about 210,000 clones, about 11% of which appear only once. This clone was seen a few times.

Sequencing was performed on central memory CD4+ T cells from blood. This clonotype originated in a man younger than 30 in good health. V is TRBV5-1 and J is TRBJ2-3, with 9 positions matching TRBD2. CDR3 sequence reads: CASSFSGSGDTQYF. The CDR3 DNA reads TGCGCCAGCAGCTTTAGCGGGAGCGGAGATACGCAGTATTTT.